This is a list of T cell receptor beta chains from one sample in a study of shared clonotypes between healthy human individuals. Measured with immunoSEQ multiplex PCR; TCRdb has only the in-frame clones, and not every one. The sample contains millions of clones, roughly 95% of which appear only once. The material sequenced was naive CD4+ T cells sorted from blood. These receptors were obtained from a young man in good health. The CDR3 runs from the conserved cysteine through the conserved F or W. Fields, in order: CDR3 protein, CDR3 DNA, clone size, CDR3 length, D gene, V gene, J gene. D genes are given only for firm matches. Clone size appears in some rows only: once, few, many, or a class for an expanded clone.

CDR3: CASSPGTSGSTDTQYF
DNA: TGCGCCAGCAGCCCGGGGACTAGCGGCAGCACAGATACGCAGTATTTT
size: NA
length: 16
D: TRBD2
V: TRBV4-1
J: TRBJ2-3

CDR3: CASSKAGDEFTDTQYF
DNA: TGTGCCAGCAGCAAAGCGGGGGACGAATTCACAGATACGCAGTATTTT
size: NA
length: 16
D: NA
V: TRBV21-1
J: TRBJ2-3

CDR3: CASSQDGGFYGYTF
DNA: TGCGCCAGCAGCCAAGATGGGGGATTCTATGGCTACACCTTC
size: NA
length: 14
D: NA
V: TRBV4-1
J: TRBJ1-2

CDR3: CASSKRDLEYEQYF
DNA: TGTGCCAGCAGCAAACGGGACCTTGAGTACGAGCAGTACTTC
size: NA
length: 14
D: NA
V: TRBV7-9
J: TRBJ2-7

CDR3: CASSLRQGSYTF
DNA: TGTGCCAGTAGCCTCCGCCAGGGCTCCTACACCTTC
size: once
length: 12
D: NA
V: TRBV19
J: TRBJ1-2

CDR3: CASSVSGSGSFGEQFF
DNA: TGTGCCAGCAGCGTATCTGGAAGCGGGAGTTTTGGTGAGCAGTTCTTC
size: NA
length: 16
D: TRBD2
V: TRBV9
J: TRBJ2-1

CDR3: CASKPGTASYEQYF
DNA: TGTGCCAGCAAACCCGGGACAGCCTCCTACGAGCAGTACTTC
size: NA
length: 14
D: TRBD1
V: TRBV25-1
J: TRBJ2-7

CDR3: CASSLERYDEQYF
DNA: TGTGCCAGCAGCTTAGAAAGGTACGACGAGCAGTACTTC
size: NA
length: 13
D: NA
V: TRBV11-2
J: TRBJ2-7

CDR3: CASRLVNEQYF
DNA: TGTGCCAGCCGACTAGTGAACGAGCAGTACTTC
size: NA
length: 11
D: NA
V: TRBV2
J: TRBJ2-7

CDR3: CASSFRVGYEQYF
DNA: TGTGCTAGCAGCTTCAGGGTTGGATACGAGCAGTACTTC
size: few
length: 13
D: NA
V: TRBV7-7
J: TRBJ2-7

CDR3: CAGSTGQTEAFF
DNA: TGTGCCGGGTCGACAGGGCAAACTGAAGCTTTCTTT
size: NA
length: 12
D: TRBD1
V: TRBV30
J: TRBJ1-1

CDR3: CASSLTPGREGTDTQYF
DNA: TGTGCCAGCAGCTTGACCCCCGGGCGGGAGGGCACAGATACGCAGTATTTT
size: NA
length: 17
D: TRBD2
V: TRBV7-3
J: TRBJ2-3

CDR3: CASSERQGAGELFF
DNA: TGCGCCAGCAGTGAGCGACAGGGGGCCGGGGAGCTGTTTTTT
size: NA
length: 14
D: TRBD1
V: TRBV10-1
J: TRBJ2-2

CDR3: CSVELGGNTEAFF
DNA: TGCAGCGTTGAGCTAGGGGGGAACACTGAAGCTTTCTTT
size: NA
length: 13
D: NA
V: TRBV29-1
J: TRBJ1-1